The clone carrying this T cell receptor (beta chain) has a count of ten or more. The target antigen is unknown. The data are from a study of early T cells in non-severe SARS-CoV-2 infection. Study-level background: Sequenced bulk RNA came from whole blood that was unsorted, and chains were unpaired.

The CDR3 extends over 15 amino acids. Germline V lookup: CDR1 KGHSH, CDR2 LQKENI. Between the trimmed V and J ends, which lost 2 bases and 5 bases, there was a span of 16 bases. As part of library construction, unique molecular identifiers were attached to individual cDNA molecules. TCRdb re-called the 5' RACE reads with MiXCR, one entry per CDR3 protein. The sample shows some 34,000 distinct CDR3 sequences, 4.7% of them seen only once. General study findings and limits: VDJdb matches were skewed toward anti-spike CD8 T cell responses.

The specimen sequenced was whole blood. This rearrangement joins TRBV18 to TRBJ2-7; D is ambiguous. This receptor was taken from an adult who was a healthcare worker with PCR-confirmed SARS-CoV-2 infection or an uninfected control (not recorded which). Written as DNA, the CDR3 is TGTGCCAGCTCACCATCCTCGGGTACGGAAAACGAGCAGTACTTC. Its translation is CASSPSSGTENEQYF. The entire variable domain, with the rest obtained from reference TRBV18 and TRBJ2-7, is as follows: NAGVMQNPRHLVRRRGQEARLRCSPMKGHSHVYWYRQLPEEGLKFMVYLQKENIIDESGMPKERFSAEFPKEGPSILRIQQVVRGDSAAYFCASSPSSGTENEQYFGPGTRLTVT.